Described below is a single T cell receptor beta chain sequence and its context. These data come from a study of blood T cell repertoires in COVID-19. As for the study in general: In each case, the material was cDNA or gDNA derived from T cells, B-cell-depleted T cells, or PBMCs.

The CDR3 has 16 amino acids. V shed 4 bases, J shed 5 bases, and the junction held 13 bases outside the gene matches. CDR1 and CDR2 (germline): SGHRS, YFSETQ. Study processing details: Scientists estimated how many nucleated cells there were by amplifying reference gene primers. Generated by immunoSEQ multiplex PCR, the TCRdb table keeps only in-frame clones and is missing some. From that table come the V and J calls and clone size; the DNA was used to work out D and trimming. The sample lists approximately 300,000 clones; around four fifths were seen once. The chain employs TRBV5-1 and TRBJ2-5; TRBD1 matches 8 bases. Sequenced: peripheral blood. This receptor was identified in a woman aged 50 to 60 with active or convalescent COVID-19. Here the CDR3 DNA reads TGCGCCAGCAGCCTAACGTTTGGGGACAGGCTGGAGACCCAGTACTTC. As protein: CASSLTFGDRLETQYF.